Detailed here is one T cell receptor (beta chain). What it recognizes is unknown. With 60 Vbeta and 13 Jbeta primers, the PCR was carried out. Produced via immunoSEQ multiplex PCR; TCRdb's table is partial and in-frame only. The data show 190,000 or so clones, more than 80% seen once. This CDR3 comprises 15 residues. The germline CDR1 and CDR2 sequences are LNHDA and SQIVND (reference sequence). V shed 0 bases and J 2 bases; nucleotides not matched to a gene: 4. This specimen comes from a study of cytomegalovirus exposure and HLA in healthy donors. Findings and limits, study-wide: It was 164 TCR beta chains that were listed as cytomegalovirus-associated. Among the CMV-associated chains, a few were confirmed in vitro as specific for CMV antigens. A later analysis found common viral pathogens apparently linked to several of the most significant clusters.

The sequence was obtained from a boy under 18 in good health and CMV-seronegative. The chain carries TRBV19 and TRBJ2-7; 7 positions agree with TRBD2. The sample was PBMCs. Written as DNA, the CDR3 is TGTGCCAGTAGTATAGAAAATAGCGGGCCCTACGAGCAGTACTTC. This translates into CASSIENSGPYEQYF.